The 2 T cell receptor beta chains presented below share a single source sample, sequenced in a study of shared clonotypes between healthy human individuals. Profiling relied on immunoSEQ multiplex PCR, and the TCRdb table lists in-frame clones only, not all of them. The table shows roughly 2,500,000 clones, with approximately 94% occurring only once. The sample comprised naive CD4+ T cells from PBMCs. Subset: CD45RA+ positively selected. Every receptor here comes from a man in his late teens or twenties in good health. Some clones in this sample may be carry-over from other donors' samples.

CDR3 loop: CASSLGGSSYNEQFF. In nucleotides, the CDR3 is TGTGCCAGCAGTCTCGGGGGAAGCTCCTACAATGAGCAGTTCTTC. The rearrangement joins TRBV2 to TRBJ2-1; tentative D call: TRBD2 (6 bases). The CDR3 is 15 residues long. CDR1 is SNHLY and CDR2 is FYNNEI in the germline V gene. Trimming took off 5 bases at V and 0 bases at J, with 11 bases between the two ends.

V and J are TRBV9 and TRBJ2-5; possibly TRBD2 for D (6 bases). Germline V gene data show CDR1 as SGDLS and CDR2 as YYNGEE. This CDR3 region has 13 residues. Trimming left V 3 bases short and J 7 bases short, with 13 bases between. The CDR3 DNA follows: TGTGCCAGCAGCGGGCTGCCCGGGGGGACCCAGTACTTC. It yields the protein CASSGLPGGTQYF.